This TCR beta chain comes out of a study of cytomegalovirus exposure and HLA in healthy donors. In the study overall: The 650 to 850 first-cohort repertoires and the approximately 110 validation repertoires shared the same platform, a later analysis reported. Overall study results and limits: The study listed 164 cytomegalovirus-associated TCR beta chains. Reportedly, cytomegalovirus status was diagnosed with high sensitivity and specificity.

The CDR3 is 17 residues long. Trimming cost V 0 bases and J 7 bases; bases outside gene matches: 9. Germline-derived CDR1 and CDR2 are LNHNV and YYDKDF (reference sequence). Assay: immunoSEQ multiplex PCR; the TCRdb copy retains only in-frame clones and omits some. Here the sample spans about 190,000 clones, about 84% being singletons. Of note for this clone: Its antigen is unknown.

This TCR came from a woman between 18 and 29 years old in good health and CMV-seronegative. The chain carries TRBV15 and TRBJ2-1; 10 bases are shared with TRBD1. Specimen: PBMCs. The CDR3 reads CATSRERRQGAQNEQFF. DNA of the CDR3: TGTGCCACCAGCAGAGAACGGCGACAGGGGGCGCAAAATGAGCAGTTCTTC.